These 19 T cell receptor beta chains came from one sample sequenced in a study of blood T cell repertoires in COVID-19. Assay used: immunoSEQ multiplex PCR; TCRdb lists only in-frame clones, some missing. The sample contains some 150,000 clones, approximately 84% of which appear only once. Sample: peripheral blood. These receptor sequences come from a man aged 40-55 years who had recovered from COVID-19.

This clone was detected only a few times. V usage is TRBV11-2 and J usage is TRBJ1-2; TRBD1 agrees at 7 bases. Germline trimming cut 5 bases from V and 4 bases from J; bases unmatched to any gene: 10. CDR3 length: 15 amino acids. Germline CDR1 is SGHAT and CDR2 is FQNNGV. CDR3 sequence reads: CASSPRVTGTYGYTF. For the CDR3, the DNA is TGTGCCAGCAGCCCCCGCGTGACAGGGACCTATGGCTACACCTTC.

The chain joins TRBV7-9 to TRBJ1-3, with 7 bases lining up with TRBD1. CDR1 SEHNR and CDR2 FQNEAQ come from the germline V gene (reference sequence). J lost 5 bases, V lost 3 bases, and 4 bases had no gene match. This CDR3 spans 14 amino acids. CDR3 bases: TGTGCCAGCAGCTTGCAGGGGGTTCGAAACACCATATATTTT. Translation gives CASSLQGVRNTIYF. Based on the CDR3 plus reference TRBV7-9 and TRBJ1-3, the full variable domain is DTGVSQNPRHKITKRGQNVTFRCDPISEHNRLYWYRQTLGQGPEFLTYFQNEAQLEKSRLLSDRFSAERPKGSFSTLEIQRTEQGDSAMYLCASSLQGVRNTIYFGEGSWLTVV.

This chain connects TRBV9 to TRBJ2-1; 7 bases map to TRBD1. V was clipped by 0 bases and J by 2 bases; unmatched bases: 5. From germline, CDR1 is SGDLS and CDR2 YYNGEE. The CDR3 extends over 16 amino acids. CDR3 nucleotides: TGTGCCAGCAGCGTAGTGCCAGGGGGAACCTACAATGAGCAGTTCTTC. Amino acids: CASSVVPGGTYNEQFF.

The V and J genes are TRBV7-8 and TRBJ2-1; 11 bases align to TRBD2. CDR3 length: 17 residues. The germline V gene encodes CDR1 SGHVS and CDR2 FQNEAQ. Trimming removed 5 bases from V and 1 base from J; junction bases left unmatched: 7. The DNA of the CDR3 is TGTGCCAGCAGCAGATTTAGCGGGGGGGGGTCCTACAATGAGCAGTTCTTC. Translating gives CASSRFSGGGSYNEQFF.

This sequence joins TRBV7-6 and TRBJ2-1, with TRBD2 as a possible D gene (6 bases). Looked up from germline, CDR1 is SGHVS and CDR2 is FNYEAQ. Deletions cut 2 bases from V and 3 bases from J, with 14 bases between. CDR3 length: 16 residues. The CDR3 is CASSLRASGGYNEQFF. CDR3 sequence (DNA): TGTGCCAGCAGCTTAAGGGCCTCCGGGGGCTACAATGAGCAGTTCTTC.

The genes are TRBV10-3 and TRBJ1-6; D may be TRBD1 (5 bases). V lost 7 bases, J lost 6 bases, and 7 bases lay in between. Germline loops: CDR1 ENHRY, CDR2 SYGVKD. The CDR3 loop spans 12 amino acids. The CDR3 DNA reads TGTGCCATCATGGGGGGTAATTCACCCCTCCACTTT. It is translated as CAIMGGNSPLHF.

This clone was counted a few times. The genes are TRBV2 and TRBJ1-2; a possible D gene is TRBD1 (6 bases). The CDR3 sequence is 14 residues long. Germline V lookup: CDR1 SNHLY, CDR2 FYNNEI. V was shortened by 7 bases and J by 6 bases, with 18 bases between the two germline ends. CDR3 loop: CASNNPGAQDGYTF. DNA for the CDR3: TGTGCCAGCAACAACCCAGGGGCGCAGGATGGCTACACCTTC.

The CDR3 DNA follows: TGTGCCAGCAGGCCCAGTCATCAAGAGACCCAGTACTTC. Its protein product is CASRPSHQETQYF. This rearrangement joins TRBV12-3 or TRBV12-4 to TRBJ2-5, with unresolved D. The CDR3 consists of 13 residues. V gave up 6 bases and J gave up 2 bases, with 10 bases separating them.

The V call is TRBV5-4, the J call TRBJ1-1; D is perhaps TRBD1 (6 bases). Germline CDR1 and CDR2: SGHNT and YYREEE (reference sequence). The CDR3 covers 15 residues. The V and J ends lost 1 base and 4 bases respectively, with 14 bases between them. The CDR3 nucleotides read TGTGCCAGCAGCTTGCCAGGGGCGGGAGGCACTGAAGCTTTCTTT. It codes for CASSLPGAGGTEAFF.

The V gene is TRBV6-2 or TRBV6-3, the J gene TRBJ1-6; 8 nucleotides match TRBD1. The CDR3 totals 15 residues. Germline CDR1 MNHEY, CDR2 SVGEGT. V lost 5 bases, J lost 7 bases, and 7 bases stayed unmatched. CDR3 nucleotide sequence: TGTGCCAGCAGTCCCCCCAGACAGGGGAATTCACCCCTCCACTTT. Translation: CASSPPRQGNSPLHF.

The chain employs TRBV6-5 and TRBJ2-7; TRBD1 aligns across 9 bases. The junction had 12 bases not matched to a gene; V was cut back by 8 bases and J by 7 bases. CDR1 MNHEY and CDR2 SVGAGI come from the germline V gene. The CDR3 contains 14 residues. The CDR3 loop reads CASHATGGFREQYF. In DNA, the CDR3 is TGTGCCAGCCATGCGACAGGGGGATTTCGTGAGCAGTACTTC.

V is TRBV13 and J is TRBJ1-2; TRBD1 is a possible D gene (6 bases). Germline V gives CDR1 PRHDT, CDR2 FYEKMQ (reference sequence). The CDR3 length is 14 residues. Trimming cost V 6 bases and J 3 bases, with 14 bases left between them. Written as DNA, the CDR3 is TGTGCCAGCAGAATGGGACACGGGGACTATGGCTACACCTTC. Amino acid sequence: CASRMGHGDYGYTF.

The chain links TRBV7-6 to TRBJ2-5; 12 nucleotides line up with TRBD2. V lost 5 bases, J lost 1 base, and 5 bases stayed unmatched. Germline V gene lookup returns CDR1 SGHVS and CDR2 FNYEAQ. The CDR3 length is 16 residues. Here the CDR3 DNA reads TGTGCCAGCAGCATCAGGACTAGCGGGGCCCAAGAGACCCAGTACTTC. Translating it yields CASSIRTSGAQETQYF.

The chain has TRBV2 and TRBJ1-3, with no clear D. Germline V CDR1 and CDR2: SNHLY, FYNNEI. This CDR3 region has 14 residues. Trimming cost V 4 bases and J 1 base, with 8 bases left between them. CDR3 bases: TGTGCCAGCAGTGGGTCGGGGTCTGGAAACACCATATATTTT. As protein: CASSGSGSGNTIYF.

The chain uses TRBV4-1 and TRBJ1-5; a weak D match, TRBD1 (6 bases). From germline, CDR1 is MGHRA and CDR2 YSYEKL. Trimming took 0 bases from V and 6 from J, leaving 12 bases between them. The CDR3 has 15 amino acids. The CDR3 region has the DNA TGCGCCAGCAGCCAAGAAGGCAGGGGCGCTCAGCCCCAGCATTTT. This codes for CASSQEGRGAQPQHF.

The chain has TRBV6-2 or TRBV6-3 and TRBJ2-6; D uncertain. Trimming removed 0 bases at V and 0 bases at J, with 3 bases between. The CDR3 runs to 15 residues. Germline CDR1 and CDR2: MNHEY and SVGEGT. The CDR3 DNA reads TGTGCCAGCAGTTACTCGAGCTCTGGGGCCAACGTCCTGACTTTC. Translating gives CASSYSSSGANVLTF.

The chain carries TRBV6-1 and TRBJ2-1; TRBD2 matches at 8 bases. The junction had 4 bases not matched to a gene; V was cut back by 2 bases and J by 7 bases. Germline V gene data show CDR1 as MNHNS and CDR2 as SASEGT. The CDR3 totals 14 residues. The CDR3 region has the DNA TGTGCCAGCAGTGAACGGGGGGGCTGGAATGAGCAGTTCTTC. Translation: CASSERGGWNEQFF.

This chain connects TRBV10-3 to TRBJ1-2, with TRBD1 identical over 9 bases. CDR1 and CDR2 (germline): ENHRY, SYGVKD. The CDR3 consists of 14 residues. With V trimmed by 8 bases and J by 2 bases, 6 bases remained unmatched. The CDR3: CAILRQGGNYGYTF. In nucleotides, the CDR3 is TGTGCCATCCTCCGACAGGGGGGAAACTATGGCTACACCTTC.

The rearrangement uses TRBV5-6 and TRBJ2-7; the D gene is possibly TRBD1 (5 bases). The CDR3 contains 13 residues. The germline V and J ends were trimmed by 1 base and 5 bases, with 10 bases remaining between them. CDR1 SGHDT and CDR2 YYEEEE come from the germline V gene. CDR3 sequence: CASSLFRAHEQYF. CDR3 coding DNA: TGTGCCAGCAGCTTGTTCAGGGCCCACGAGCAGTACTTC. Filled out from reference TRBV5-6 and TRBJ2-7, the complete variable domain reads DAGVTQSPTHLIKTRGQQVTLRCSPKSGHDTVSWYQQALGQGPQFIFQYYEEEERQRGNFPDRFSGHQFPNYSSELNVNALLLGDSALYLCASSLFRAHEQYFGPGTRLTVT.